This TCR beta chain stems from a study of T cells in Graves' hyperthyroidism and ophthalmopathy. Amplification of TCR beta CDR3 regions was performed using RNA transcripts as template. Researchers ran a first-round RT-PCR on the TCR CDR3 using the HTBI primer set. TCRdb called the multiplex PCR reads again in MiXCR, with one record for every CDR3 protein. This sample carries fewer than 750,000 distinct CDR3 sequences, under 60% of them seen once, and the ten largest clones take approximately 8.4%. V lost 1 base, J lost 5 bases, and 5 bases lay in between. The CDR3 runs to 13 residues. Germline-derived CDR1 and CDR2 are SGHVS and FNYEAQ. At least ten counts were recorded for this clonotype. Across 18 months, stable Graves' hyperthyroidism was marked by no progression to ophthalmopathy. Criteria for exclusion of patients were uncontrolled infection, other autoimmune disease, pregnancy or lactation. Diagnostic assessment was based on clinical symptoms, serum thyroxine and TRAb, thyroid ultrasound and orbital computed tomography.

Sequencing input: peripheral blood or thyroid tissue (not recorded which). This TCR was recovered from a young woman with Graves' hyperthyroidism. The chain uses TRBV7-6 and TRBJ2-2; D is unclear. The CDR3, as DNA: TGTGCCAGCAGCTTAGTCCAGACCGGGGAGCTGTTTTTT. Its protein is CASSLVQTGELFF.